A selection of T cell receptor beta chains follows, all from one sample in a study of blood T cells in healthy people across ages. TCRdb reprocessed the 5' RACE reads via MiXCR and lists one record per CDR3 protein. The sample gives some 890,000 distinct CDR3 sequences, 25% to 30% of which show up once; roughly a tenth is in the top ten. The same data also contributed to another study, on T cells of mothers and their children.

The specimen was blood. The origin of the receptors is a middle-aged woman in good health. CDR3s include the opening cysteine and the closing phenylalanine or tryptophan. The order of the fields is D gene, CDR3 length, V gene, clone size, J gene, CDR3 protein, CDR3 DNA. The D gene is left open where the match is weak. Not every row has a clone size; where given, it reads once, few, many or a size class.

d_call: .
cdr3_length: 17
v_call: TRBV7-8
clone_size: .
j_call: TRBJ2-4
cdr3_aa: CASSLGGGALAKNIQYF
cdr3_nt: TGTGCCAGCAGCTTAGGTGGGGGGGCCCTAGCCAAAAACATTCAGTACTTC

d_call: TRBD1
cdr3_length: 15
v_call: TRBV28
clone_size: few
j_call: TRBJ2-7
cdr3_aa: CASRPGQGATYEQYF
cdr3_nt: TGTGCCAGCAGGCCGGGACAGGGAGCCACCTACGAGCAGTACTTC

d_call: .
cdr3_length: 14
v_call: TRBV7-2
clone_size: many
j_call: TRBJ1-6
cdr3_aa: CASSLEGNLSPLHF
cdr3_nt: TGTGCCAGCAGCTTAGAGGGGAATCTCTCACCCCTCCACTTT

d_call: TRBD2
cdr3_length: 16
v_call: TRBV20-1
clone_size: many
j_call: TRBJ2-1
cdr3_aa: CSARDQSGGYYNEQFF
cdr3_nt: TGCAGTGCTAGAGATCAGTCGGGGGGATACTACAATGAGCAGTTCTTC

d_call: TRBD2
cdr3_length: 19
v_call: TRBV7-6
clone_size: .
j_call: TRBJ2-5
cdr3_aa: CASSLALTSGGLYQETQYF
cdr3_nt: TGTGCCAGCAGCTTAGCGCTTACTAGCGGGGGGTTGTACCAAGAGACCCAGTACTTC

d_call: .
cdr3_length: 15
v_call: TRBV4-1
clone_size: .
j_call: TRBJ2-7
cdr3_aa: CASSQRQGGSNEQYF
cdr3_nt: TGCGCCAGCAGCCAACGTCAGGGGGGGTCGAACGAGCAGTACTTC

d_call: .
cdr3_length: 16
v_call: TRBV27
clone_size: few
j_call: TRBJ2-2
cdr3_aa: CASSLRTLAFSGELFF
cdr3_nt: TGTGCCAGCAGTTTAAGGACGTTGGCGTTTTCCGGGGAGCTGTTTTTT

d_call: TRBD2
cdr3_length: 17
v_call: TRBV7-2
clone_size: .
j_call: TRBJ2-1
cdr3_aa: CAGSSPSGASSYNEQFF
cdr3_nt: TGTGCCGGCAGCTCCCCTAGCGGGGCGAGCTCCTACAATGAGCAGTTCTTC

d_call: TRBD2
cdr3_length: 14
v_call: TRBV2
clone_size: .
j_call: TRBJ2-7
cdr3_aa: CASSRTSRPYEQYF
cdr3_nt: TGTGCCAGCAGTCGGACTAGCAGGCCTTACGAGCAGTACTTC

d_call: TRBD2
cdr3_length: 19
v_call: TRBV29-1
clone_size: many
j_call: TRBJ2-7
cdr3_aa: CSVEDKVTTRSSGASEQYF
cdr3_nt: TGCAGCGTTGAAGATAAAGTAACGACAAGGAGTAGCGGGGCTAGCGAGCAGTACTTC

d_call: .
cdr3_length: 15
v_call: TRBV9
clone_size: many
j_call: TRBJ2-1
cdr3_aa: CASSVERVAYNEQFF
cdr3_nt: TGTGCCAGCAGCGTAGAACGTGTCGCCTACAATGAGCAGTTCTTC

d_call: .
cdr3_length: 16
v_call: TRBV20-1
clone_size: .
j_call: TRBJ1-5
cdr3_aa: CSARDYRDSSNQPQHF
cdr3_nt: TGCAGTGCTAGGGACTACAGGGATAGCAGCAATCAGCCCCAGCATTTT

d_call: .
cdr3_length: 16
v_call: TRBV7-9
clone_size: few
j_call: TRBJ2-3
cdr3_aa: CASSTWTVIQTDTQYF
cdr3_nt: TGTGCCAGCAGCACTTGGACAGTTATACAGACAGATACGCAGTATTTT

d_call: TRBD1
cdr3_length: 16
v_call: TRBV24-1
clone_size: .
j_call: TRBJ2-3
cdr3_aa: CATSDSDRAGTDTQYF
cdr3_nt: TGTGCCACCAGTGATTCCGACAGGGCCGGCACGGATACGCAGTATTTT

d_call: .
cdr3_length: 14
v_call: TRBV25-1
clone_size: few
j_call: TRBJ1-6
cdr3_aa: CATGPDGYNSPLHF
cdr3_nt: TGTGCCACCGGACCCGACGGGTATAATTCACCCCTCCACTTT

d_call: .
cdr3_length: 14
v_call: TRBV20-1
clone_size: .
j_call: TRBJ2-7
cdr3_aa: CSASFPLSSYEQYF
cdr3_nt: TGCAGTGCTAGTTTCCCTCTCTCCTCCTACGAGCAGTACTTC

d_call: .
cdr3_length: 15
v_call: TRBV28
clone_size: few
j_call: TRBJ1-3
cdr3_aa: CASSTSTAPRDTIYF
cdr3_nt: .

d_call: .
cdr3_length: 18
v_call: TRBV6-2/TRBV6-3
clone_size: .
j_call: TRBJ2-3
cdr3_aa: CASSYVQGTPATEDTQYF
cdr3_nt: TGTGCCAGCAGTTACGTCCAGGGGACACCCGCAACGGAAGATACGCAGTATTTT

d_call: .
cdr3_length: 14
v_call: TRBV5-1
clone_size: few
j_call: TRBJ2-7
cdr3_aa: CASRLQGSSYEQYF
cdr3_nt: TGCGCCAGCCGGTTACAGGGAAGCTCCTACGAGCAGTACTTC

d_call: .
cdr3_length: 12
v_call: TRBV5-1
clone_size: .
j_call: TRBJ1-2
cdr3_aa: CASSLDSNGYTF
cdr3_nt: TGCGCCAGCAGCTTGGACAGTAATGGCTACACCTTC

d_call: .
cdr3_length: 14
v_call: TRBV5-4
clone_size: few
j_call: TRBJ2-1
cdr3_aa: CASSDAGQSNEQFF
cdr3_nt: TGTGCCAGCAGCGACGCCGGACAGTCCAATGAGCAGTTCTTC

d_call: .
cdr3_length: 15
v_call: TRBV30
clone_size: few
j_call: TRBJ2-6
cdr3_aa: CAWRKGASGANVLTF
cdr3_nt: TGTGCCTGGAGAAAGGGAGCCTCTGGGGCCAACGTCCTGACTTTC

d_call: .
cdr3_length: 14
v_call: TRBV4-3
clone_size: .
j_call: TRBJ2-7
cdr3_aa: CASSQGRAIAEQYF
cdr3_nt: TGCGCCAGCAGCCAAGGAAGAGCGATCGCCGAGCAGTACTTC

d_call: TRBD1
cdr3_length: 14
v_call: TRBV12-3/TRBV12-4
clone_size: .
j_call: TRBJ1-1
cdr3_aa: CASSMTGGNTEAFF
cdr3_nt: TGTGCCAGCAGTATGACAGGGGGGAACACTGAAGCTTTCTTT

d_call: .
cdr3_length: 15
v_call: TRBV7-9
clone_size: .
j_call: TRBJ2-1
cdr3_aa: CASSPPQGPYNEQFF
cdr3_nt: TGTGCCAGCAGCCCCCCGCAGGGACCCTACAATGAGCAGTTCTTC

d_call: .
cdr3_length: 13
v_call: TRBV20-1
clone_size: .
j_call: TRBJ2-5
cdr3_aa: CSARENFQETQYF
cdr3_nt: TGCAGTGCTAGAGAGAACTTCCAAGAGACCCAGTACTTC

d_call: .
cdr3_length: 12
v_call: TRBV20-1
clone_size: many
j_call: TRBJ2-7
cdr3_aa: CSTSTVLGEQYF
cdr3_nt: TGCAGTACTTCGACAGTTCTGGGCGAGCAGTACTTC

d_call: .
cdr3_length: 15
v_call: TRBV9
clone_size: many
j_call: TRBJ2-7
cdr3_aa: CASSPRAERSYEQYF
cdr3_nt: TGTGCCAGCAGCCCCCGGGCTGAGCGCTCCTACGAGCAGTACTTC

d_call: TRBD2
cdr3_length: 14
v_call: TRBV7-3
clone_size: few
j_call: TRBJ2-5
cdr3_aa: CASGSGTSPETQYF
cdr3_nt: TGTGCCAGCGGCTCAGGGACTAGCCCAGAGACCCAGTACTTC

d_call: TRBD2
cdr3_length: 17
v_call: TRBV28
clone_size: .
j_call: TRBJ2-1
cdr3_aa: CASSLLLAGGLRAEQFF
cdr3_nt: TGTGCCAGCAGTTTACTGCTAGCGGGGGGGCTGAGGGCTGAGCAGTTCTTC

d_call: .
cdr3_length: 14
v_call: TRBV7-6
clone_size: few
j_call: TRBJ1-2
cdr3_aa: CASSPTTGQLGYTF
cdr3_nt: TGTGCCAGCAGTCCCACGACCGGCCAGTTGGGCTACACCTTC

d_call: .
cdr3_length: 16
v_call: TRBV15
clone_size: .
j_call: TRBJ2-1
cdr3_aa: CATSREQGFSYNEQFF
cdr3_nt: TGTGCCACCAGCAGAGAACAGGGATTCTCCTACAATGAGCAGTTCTTC

d_call: .
cdr3_length: 13
v_call: TRBV10-3
clone_size: once
j_call: TRBJ2-4
cdr3_aa: CTICESLFNIQYF
cdr3_nt: TGTACCATCTGTGAGTCTCTGTTTAACATTCAGTACTTC

d_call: .
cdr3_length: 15
v_call: TRBV19
clone_size: .
j_call: TRBJ1-1
cdr3_aa: CASSKANTGNTEAFF
cdr3_nt: TGTGCCAGTAGTAAGGCTAACACGGGGAACACTGAAGCTTTCTTT

d_call: TRBD2
cdr3_length: 15
v_call: TRBV9
clone_size: .
j_call: TRBJ2-7
cdr3_aa: CASSVGTSGTHEQYF
cdr3_nt: TGTGCCAGCAGCGTTGGGACTAGCGGGACTCACGAGCAGTACTTC

d_call: TRBD1
cdr3_length: 13
v_call: TRBV28
clone_size: few
j_call: TRBJ2-7
cdr3_aa: CASRDRDYYEQYF
cdr3_nt: TGTGCCAGCCGGGACAGGGATTACTACGAGCAGTACTTC

d_call: TRBD1
cdr3_length: 14
v_call: TRBV24-1
clone_size: many
j_call: TRBJ2-4
cdr3_aa: CATSVGQGTNIQYF
cdr3_nt: TGTGCCACCAGCGTGGGACAGGGCACAAACATTCAGTACTTC

d_call: .
cdr3_length: 14
v_call: TRBV11-1
clone_size: .
j_call: TRBJ2-7
cdr3_aa: CASSPRNYIYEQYF
cdr3_nt: TGTGCCAGCAGCCCCCGGAACTACATCTACGAGCAGTACTTC

d_call: TRBD1
cdr3_length: 14
v_call: TRBV28
clone_size: many
j_call: TRBJ2-7
cdr3_aa: CASTEAGQGYEQYF
cdr3_nt: TGTGCCAGCACCGAAGCCGGACAGGGTTACGAGCAGTACTTC

d_call: .
cdr3_length: 12
v_call: TRBV25-1
clone_size: .
j_call: TRBJ2-7
cdr3_aa: CATLDNSYEQYF
cdr3_nt: TGTGCCACGTTAGACAATTCCTACGAGCAGTACTTC

d_call: TRBD2
cdr3_length: 14
v_call: TRBV5-1
clone_size: few
j_call: TRBJ2-7
cdr3_aa: CASSLAGDSYGQYF
cdr3_nt: TGCGCCAGCTCTCTAGCGGGGGATTCCTACGGGCAGTACTTC

d_call: .
cdr3_length: 16
v_call: TRBV20-1
clone_size: many
j_call: TRBJ1-6
cdr3_aa: CSARDLGLGDNSPLHF
cdr3_nt: TGCAGTGCTAGAGATCTGGGGTTGGGAGATAATTCACCCCTCCACTTT

d_call: .
cdr3_length: 15
v_call: TRBV28
clone_size: .
j_call: TRBJ1-1
cdr3_aa: CASSPPRLTNTEAFF
cdr3_nt: TGTGCCAGCAGCCCACCACGCCTGACGAACACTGAAGCTTTCTTT